The 18 T cell receptor beta chains in this list originate from one sample, sequenced in a study of somatic mutations in cytotoxic T cells in rheumatoid arthritis. Method: immunoSEQ multiplex PCR; TCRdb's copy keeps in-frame clones and lacks some. The data contain 13,000 to 15,000 clones, more than 65% of them seen just once; the ten biggest clones take up less than 11%. Sequenced input: CD8+ T cells sorted from blood. All receptors derive from an adult with rheumatoid arthritis.

The chain employs TRBV9 and TRBJ2-2; TRBD1 might be the D (5 bases). Per the germline V gene, CDR1 is SGDLS and CDR2 is YYNGEE. This CDR3 contains 16 residues. Trimming shortened V by 3 bases and J by 0 bases, and 12 bases separated the two germline ends. CDR3 loop: CASSGGIYSNTGELFF. The CDR3 region has the DNA TGTGCCAGCAGCGGGGGCATTTATTCGAACACCGGGGAGCTGTTTTTT.

The chain uses TRBV12-5 and TRBJ2-5, with D tentatively TRBD1 or TRBD2 (5 bases each). Per germline, CDR1 LGHNT and CDR2 FRNRAP. CDR3 length equals 15 residues. V was cut by 5 bases and J by 5 bases, with 18 bases left in between. CDR3 in amino acids: CASGLGTLSGETQYF. DNA of the CDR3: TGTGCTAGTGGTCTCGGGACCCTCAGTGGGGAGACCCAGTACTTC.

The genes are TRBV27 and TRBJ1-2; D might be TRBD1 (5 bases). The CDR3 sequence is 16 residues long. Looked up from germline, CDR1 is MNHEY and CDR2 is SMNVEV (reference sequence). Trimming left V 3 bases short and J 8 bases short, with 22 bases between. CDR3 amino acids: CASSFPHLKGVQGYTF. CDR3 nucleotide sequence: TGTGCCAGCAGTTTTCCCCACCTGAAAGGGGTACAGGGCTACACCTTC.

This clone has more than one count but fewer than ten. The rearrangement uses TRBV27 and TRBJ2-1; 8 nucleotides line up with TRBD1. Germline-derived CDR1 and CDR2 are MNHEY and SMNVEV (reference sequence). This CDR3 is 14 amino acids long. The junction had 5 bases not matched to a gene; V was cut back by 5 bases and J by 5 bases. CDR3 bases: TGTGCCAGCAGTGTAGACAGGGGAAACAATGAGCAGTTCTTC. It yields the protein CASSVDRGNNEQFF.

This clone has only a few counts. V gene TRBV5-6 combines with J gene TRBJ1-2, with D hard to call. CDR3 length: 11 amino acids. The germline V gene has CDR1 SGHDT and CDR2 YYEEEE. V was clipped by 4 bases and J by 8 bases, with 9 bases between them. Here the CDR3 reads CASSGFRGYTF. Written as DNA, the CDR3 is TGTGCCAGCAGCGGGTTTAGGGGCTACACCTTC. Supplemented by reference TRBV5-6 and TRBJ1-2, the full variable domain reads DAGVTQSPTHLIKTRGQQVTLRCSPKSGHDTVSWYQQALGQGPQFIFQYYEEEERQRGNFPDRFSGHQFPNYSSELNVNALLLGDSALYLCASSGFRGYTFGSGTRLTVV.

This chain connects TRBV2 to TRBJ1-3, with D unresolved. The V and J ends lost 3 bases and 2 bases respectively, with 8 bases between them. The length of the CDR3 is 14 residues. Per the germline V gene, CDR1 is SNHLY and CDR2 is FYNNEI. The CDR3 DNA follows: TGTGCCAGCAGTGAGGCCAGCGCTGGAAACACCATATATTTT. Its translation: CASSEASAGNTIYF.

This clone has more than one count but fewer than ten. This chain uses TRBV7-9 with TRBJ1-2, with no clear D. V was clipped by 5 bases and J by 3 bases, with 16 bases between them. Per the germline V gene, CDR1 is SEHNR and CDR2 is FQNEAQ (reference sequence). The CDR3 has 15 residues. The CDR3 DNA follows: TGTGCCAGCAGCCTTGGAGGTGAGGGAGACTATGGCTACACCTTC. The encoded protein is CASSLGGEGDYGYTF. The whole variable domain, filled in from reference TRBV7-9 and TRBJ1-2, reads DTGVSQNPRHKITKRGQNVTFRCDPISEHNRLYWYRQTLGQGPEFLTYFQNEAQLEKSRLLSDRFSAERPKGSFSTLEIQRTEQGDSAMYLCASSLGGEGDYGYTFGSGTRLTVV.

The chain has TRBV5-1 and TRBJ2-7; D unclear. Trimming cost V 3 bases and J 1 base, with 11 bases left between them. The CDR3 extends over 14 amino acids. In germline, CDR1 is SGHRS, CDR2 YFSETQ. In nucleotides, the CDR3 is TGCGCCAGCAGCTCCGACGGCGGTTCCTACGAGCAGTACTTC. Protein sequence: CASSSDGGSYEQYF.

The chain employs TRBV7-9 and TRBJ2-6; no reliable D call. The length of the CDR3 is 15 residues. V lost 7 bases, J lost 0 bases, and 10 bases lay in between. Per the germline V gene, CDR1 is SEHNR and CDR2 is FQNEAQ (reference sequence). The CDR3 nucleotides are TGTGCCAGCACCCCGACGGGCTCTGGGGCCAACGTCCTGACTTTC. Translated: CASTPTGSGANVLTF.

This chain connects TRBV27 to TRBJ1-2, with D possibly matching TRBD1 (5 bases). V lost 7 bases and J 1 base, leaving 13 bases between the germline ends. This CDR3 contains 14 residues. Per the germline V gene, CDR1 is MNHEY and CDR2 is SMNVEV (reference sequence). The CDR3 protein is CASTFTGGNYGYTF. The CDR3 DNA sequence: TGTGCCAGCACATTTACTGGGGGTAACTATGGCTACACCTTC.

J is TRBJ2-1 and V is TRBV4-3, with 9 bases identical to TRBD2. The germline V gene has CDR1 LGHNA and CDR2 YSLEER. The CDR3 runs to 18 residues. Trimming removed 0 bases from V and 0 bases from J; junction bases left unmatched: 6. DNA for the CDR3: TGCGCCAGCAGCCAAGATCGGGCGGGGGGGCTCTCCTACAATGAGCAGTTCTTC. Protein sequence: CASSQDRAGGLSYNEQFF.

The rearrangement joins TRBV6-5 to TRBJ1-2, with D possibly being TRBD1 (5 bases). Deletions cut 1 base from V and 4 bases from J, with 10 bases between. Germline CDR1 is MNHEY and CDR2 is SVGAGI. The CDR3 has 14 residues. In nucleotides, the CDR3 is TGTGCCAGCAGTTACTTGGGGGGGGGCTATGGCTACACCTTC. Its translation is CASSYLGGGYGYTF.

The J gene is TRBJ2-7, the V gene TRBV19; D is unclear. Germline CDR1 and CDR2: LNHDA and SQIVND (reference sequence). CDR3 length: 14 residues. V lost 5 bases to trimming and J lost 0 bases, with 11 bases between them. The DNA of the CDR3 is TGTGCCAGTAGTCTAGGACGGACCTCCTACGAGCAGTACTTC. It translates to CASSLGRTSYEQYF.

V and J are TRBV15 and TRBJ1-1; no clear D. V was shortened by 4 bases and J by 4 bases, with 10 bases between the two germline ends. Germline V CDR1 and CDR2: LNHNV, YYDKDF (reference sequence). This CDR3 has 13 residues. The CDR3 sequence: CATSIWVGTEAFF. The CDR3 DNA reads TGTGCCACCAGCATTTGGGTGGGCACTGAAGCTTTCTTT.

The genes are TRBV4-1 and TRBJ1-4, with D possibly TRBD1 on 5 matching bases. The ends were cut back, 4 bases at V and 7 bases at J, with 13 bases in the middle. CDR1 is MGHRA and CDR2 is YSYEKL in the germline V gene. This CDR3 region has 14 residues. CDR3 in DNA: TGCGCCAGCAGCCTAGGGACGGAAATTGAAAAACTGTTTTTT. It is translated as CASSLGTEIEKLFF.

This sequence joins TRBV28 and TRBJ1-3; weak D call: TRBD1 (5 bases). Germline V gene lookup returns CDR1 MDHEN and CDR2 SYDVKM. This CDR3 has 14 residues. Between the trimmed V and J ends, which lost 5 bases and 2 bases, there was a span of 10 bases. CDR3 coding DNA: TGTGCCAGCAGTCCTAGGGGAACTGGAAACACCATATATTTT. This encodes CASSPRGTGNTIYF.

The chain links TRBV9 to TRBJ1-6, with D possibly TRBD1 on 6 matching bases. Trimming cost V 0 bases and J 7 bases, with 8 bases left between them. There are 14 residues in the CDR3. Germline V gene data show CDR1 as SGDLS and CDR2 as YYNGEE. CDR3 sequence reads: CASSVGTVNSPLHF. In DNA form, the CDR3 reads TGTGCCAGCAGCGTAGGGACAGTAAATTCACCCCTCCACTTT.

The chain is built from TRBV5-5 and TRBJ2-5; D could derive from TRBD1 or TRBD2 (6 bases each). Germline CDR1 and CDR2: SGHKS and YYEKEE (reference sequence). CDR3 length equals 13 residues. V was clipped by 1 base and J by 5 bases, with 9 bases between them. This CDR3 is CASSLTGRETQYF. CDR3 DNA sequence: TGTGCCAGCAGCTTGACAGGGAGGGAGACCCAGTACTTC.